The next 30 T cell receptor beta chains were all read from a single sample in a study of a mutant IDH1 vaccine in newly diagnosed glioma. Sample time point: week 23, last vaccination. Vaccinated patients received 300 ug of mutant IDH1 20-mer peptide per dose, with topical imiquimod. Generated by immunoSEQ multiplex PCR, the TCRdb table keeps only in-frame clones and is missing some. The data contain tens of thousands of clones, roughly 86% of them seen just once; the ten biggest clones take up approximately 13%. For these TCRs, the target antigens are not known. This sample comprised PBMCs, obtained from a glioma patient whose treatment included an IDH1 peptide vaccine. Source of these receptors: a man under 40 with glioma.

The rearrangement links TRBV7-2 to TRBJ2-7; tentative D call: TRBD1 (6 bases). V gave up 1 base and J gave up 3 bases, with 19 bases separating them. Germline CDR1 SGHTA, CDR2 FQGNSA. The CDR3 sequence is 17 residues long. This chain's CDR3 is CASSLVGVSDRFYEQYF. In DNA, the CDR3 is TGTGCCAGCAGCTTAGTCGGTGTTTCGGACAGATTCTACGAGCAGTACTTC.

The chain uses TRBV2 and TRBJ2-3; no clear D. V was cut by 3 bases and J by 2 bases, with 9 bases left in between. This CDR3 has 14 residues. The germline V gene has CDR1 SNHLY and CDR2 FYNNEI. DNA for the CDR3: TGTGCCAGCAGTGACGACGGTTTCACAGATACGCAGTATTTT. Its translation: CASSDDGFTDTQYF.

The chain uses TRBV6-4 and TRBJ1-5; possibly TRBD1 for D (6 bases). There are 15 residues in the CDR3. Germline CDR1 reads MRHNA; CDR2 reads SNTAGT. Trimming removed 0 bases from V and 2 bases from J, with 8 bases in between. In DNA form, the CDR3 reads TGTGCCAGCAGTGACTCTGCAGGGGGCAATCAGCCCCAGCATTTT. It specifies CASSDSAGGNQPQHF.

J is TRBJ1-1 and V is TRBV29-1; D is perhaps TRBD1 (6 bases). Germline V gene data show CDR1 as SQVTM and CDR2 as ANQGSEA. CDR3 length equals 15 residues. V was clipped by 0 bases and J by 1 base, with 12 bases between them. The CDR3 region has the DNA TGCAGCGTTGAAGATCAAGGGGGGCCGAACACTGAAGCTTTCTTT. Residues: CSVEDQGGPNTEAFF.

The rearrangement links TRBV27 to TRBJ1-5, with D perhaps matching TRBD1 (5 bases). Germline V gene data show CDR1 as MNHEY and CDR2 as SMNVEV (reference sequence). V was trimmed by 4 bases and J by 12 bases, leaving 19 bases between them. CDR3 length: 14 residues. The chain's CDR3 is CASSSGTASTDQHF. For the CDR3, the DNA is TGTGCCAGCAGTTCCGGGACCGCGAGTACGGACCAGCATTTT.

The chain employs TRBV11-3 and TRBJ2-5; D call uncertain. V dropped 5 bases and J dropped 3 bases, with 10 bases sitting between them. This CDR3 has 13 amino acids. Germline lookup yields CDR1 SGHNT and CDR2 YENEEA. CDR3 sequence reads: CASSQSIEETQYF. In DNA form, the CDR3 reads TGTGCCAGCAGCCAAAGCATAGAAGAGACCCAGTACTTC.

This clone was seen once. The J gene is TRBJ2-5, the V gene TRBV18; TRBD1 matches at 10 bases. Germline V gene data show CDR1 as KGHSH and CDR2 as LQKENI. This CDR3 has 16 residues. The trim removed 4 bases at V and 9 bases at J, leaving 14 bases unmatched. The CDR3: CASSLPGTGAQGSQYF. The CDR3 DNA is TGTGCCAGCTCACTCCCCGGGACAGGGGCCCAAGGGTCCCAGTACTTC.

A few counts support this clone. The gene calls are TRBV7-9 and TRBJ2-5; no definite D call. The CDR3 totals 12 residues. V shed 10 bases and J shed 3 bases, with 12 bases lying between them. Germline loops: CDR1 SEHNR, CDR2 FQNEAQ (reference sequence). The chain's CDR3 is CAIEREKETQYF. Written as DNA, the CDR3 is TGTGCCATCGAAAGAGAGAAAGAGACCCAGTACTTC.

The table lists this clone with a count of one. The rearrangement links TRBV18 to TRBJ2-1; 7 bases map to TRBD1. Germline V gives CDR1 KGHSH, CDR2 LQKENI. The ends lost 3 bases at V and 6 bases at J; junction bases unmatched: 8. There are 15 residues in the CDR3. The CDR3 reads CASSPDRRRGNEQFF. In DNA, the CDR3 is TGTGCCAGCTCACCGGACAGGCGTCGTGGCAATGAGCAGTTCTTC.

The J gene is TRBJ1-1, the V gene TRBV19; 9 positions agree with TRBD1. Germline loops: CDR1 LNHDA, CDR2 SQIVND (reference sequence). The CDR3 is 18 amino acids. The V gene end was trimmed by 7 bases and the J gene end by 5 bases; junction bases not matched to a gene: 20. DNA for the CDR3: TGTGCCAGTAATCCTTCCGCGGGGACAGGGTTTGGTTGGACTGAAGCTTTCTTT. Translation: CASNPSAGTGFGWTEAFF.

This sequence joins TRBV6-1 and TRBJ1-4; 7 positions match TRBD1. CDR1 MNHNS and CDR2 SASEGT come from the germline V gene. Trimming took 6 bases from V and 1 from J; bases not matched to a gene: 2. CDR3 length: 14 residues. The DNA for the CDR3 is TGTGCCAGCAGACGGACAGGAACTAATGAAAAACTGTTTTTT. Protein sequence: CASRRTGTNEKLFF.

V is TRBV6-5 and J is TRBJ1-1; D is unclear. This CDR3 is built from 14 residues. Germline CDR1 reads MNHEY; CDR2 reads SVGAGI. The V gene lost 0 bases and the J gene lost 1 base, with 6 bases spanning the gap. The CDR3 DNA is TGTGCCAGCAGTTACTCGGTGAGGAACACTGAAGCTTTCTTT. Protein sequence: CASSYSVRNTEAFF.

The V call is TRBV9, the J call TRBJ1-4; D might be TRBD1 (5 bases). The V gene's germline CDR1 is SGDLS and CDR2 YYNGEE. V was pared by 2 bases and J by 4 bases, with 9 bases between. The CDR3 sequence is 14 residues long. CDR3 sequence: CASSVQGVNEKLFF. The CDR3 DNA reads TGTGCCAGCAGCGTCCAGGGAGTTAATGAAAAACTGTTTTTT.

The rearrangement links TRBV19 to TRBJ1-5, with D hard to call. The V and J ends lost 3 bases and 3 bases respectively, with 6 bases between them. CDR3 length equals 13 residues. Germline CDR1 and CDR2: LNHDA and SQIVND (reference sequence). The CDR3 DNA reads TGTGCCAGTAGTATTGGGCACAATCAGCCCCAGCATTTT. It yields the protein CASSIGHNQPQHF.

The chain is built from TRBV2 and TRBJ2-2; 9 positions agree with TRBD1. The V gene's germline CDR1 is SNHLY and CDR2 FYNNEI. The junction had 4 bases not matched to a gene; V was cut back by 5 bases and J by 3 bases. This CDR3 is built from 15 residues. This chain's CDR3 is CASSSGQGYTGELFF. CDR3 nucleotide sequence: TGTGCCAGCAGTTCGGGACAGGGTTACACCGGGGAGCTGTTTTTT.

V and J are TRBV28 and TRBJ2-5; tentatively, D is TRBD2 (5 bases). Trimming took 6 bases from V and 2 from J, leaving 16 bases between them. Per germline, CDR1 MDHEN and CDR2 SYDVKM. The CDR3 consists of 15 residues. The CDR3 DNA is TGTGCCAGCAGGGAACCCGTTGAGGGTCAAGAGACCCAGTACTTC. Protein product: CASREPVEGQETQYF. The full variable domain, in which reference TRBV28 and TRBJ2-5 provide the parts outside the CDR3, is DVKVTQSSRYLVKRTGEKVFLECVQDMDHENMFWYRQDPGLGLRLIYFSYDVKMKEKGDIPEGYSVSREKKERFSLILESASTNQTSMYLCASREPVEGQETQYFGPGTRLLVL.

The J gene is TRBJ2-1, the V gene TRBV27; D gene ambiguous. The V and J ends lost 6 bases and 3 bases respectively, with 12 bases between them. The CDR3 consists of 14 residues. Germline CDR1 and CDR2: MNHEY and SMNVEV (reference sequence). The CDR3 coding sequence is TGTGCCAGCAGCGTCGCTAGAAGCTACAATGAGCAGTTCTTC. Protein: CASSVARSYNEQFF.

The rearrangement links TRBV5-4 to TRBJ1-1; D might be TRBD1 (6 bases). There are 15 residues in the CDR3. The germline gives CDR1 SGHNT, CDR2 YYREEE (reference sequence). V shed 2 bases and J shed 3 bases, with 14 bases lying between them. For the CDR3, the DNA is TGTGCCAGCAGCTTTAAGGCCAGGGGCGACACTGAAGCTTTCTTT. Protein: CASSFKARGDTEAFF.

This chain connects TRBV27 to TRBJ2-7; unclear D gene. This CDR3 region has 13 residues. The ends were cut back, 4 bases at V and 0 bases at J, with 7 bases in the middle. The germline gives CDR1 MNHEY, CDR2 SMNVEV (reference sequence). CDR3 nucleotides: TGTGCCAGCAGTTCCGGCGGCTCCTACGAGCAGTACTTC. This translates into CASSSGGSYEQYF.

This chain links TRBV7-9 with TRBJ1-2; 10 nucleotides line up with TRBD1. The J segment lost 0 bases and the V segment lost 4 bases, leaving 2 bases of the junction unmatched. The CDR3 spans 15 residues. Germline CDR1 is SEHNR and CDR2 is FQNEAQ (reference sequence). The CDR3 loop reads CASSSGQGANYGYTF. The CDR3 region has the DNA TGTGCCAGCAGCTCCGGACAGGGGGCTAACTATGGCTACACCTTC.

The genes are TRBV12-5 and TRBJ1-4; TRBD1 agrees at 8 bases. The CDR3 length is 15 residues. CDR1 and CDR2 (germline): LGHNT, FRNRAP. V gave up 6 bases and J gave up 5 bases; unmatched junction bases: 8. The CDR3 loop reads CASGDGQGRNEKLFF. CDR3 DNA: TGTGCTAGTGGGGACGGACAGGGCAGAAATGAAAAACTGTTTTTT.

The chain has TRBV5-1 and TRBJ2-5, with TRBD2 matching 12 bases. Germline-derived CDR1 and CDR2 are SGHRS and YFSETQ. The CDR3 covers 16 residues. The trim removed 0 bases at V and 5 bases at J, leaving 5 bases unmatched. The CDR3 reads CASSLGLAGDQETQYF. The DNA for the CDR3 is TGCGCCAGCAGCTTGGGACTAGCGGGAGATCAGGAGACCCAGTACTTC. The variable domain in full, completed from reference TRBV5-1 and TRBJ2-5, reads KAGVTQTPRYLIKTRGQQVTLSCSPISGHRSVSWYQQTPGQGLQFLFEYFSETQRNKGNFPGRFSGRQFSNSRSEMNVSTLELGDSALYLCASSLGLAGDQETQYFGPGTRLLVL.

The chain employs TRBV29-1 and TRBJ1-2, with 7 nucleotides matching TRBD1. V lost 5 bases to trimming and J lost 4 bases; unmatched junction nucleotides: 7. Per germline, CDR1 SQVTM and CDR2 ANQGSEA. The CDR3 contains 13 residues. The CDR3 spells CSVSGTAFYGYTF. CDR3 in DNA: TGCAGCGTTTCCGGGACAGCTTTCTATGGCTACACCTTC.

CDR3 sequence: CASSLARTEAFF. The CDR3 nucleotides are TGTGCCAGCAGCTTGGCGCGCACTGAAGCTTTCTTT. The chain joins TRBV5-4 to TRBJ1-1; D call uncertain. The CDR3 sequence is 12 residues long. V shed 0 bases and J shed 4 bases, with 4 bases lying between them. Germline CDR1 SGHNT, CDR2 YYREEE (reference sequence).

The chain employs TRBV10-3 and TRBJ2-5; D perhaps matches TRBD1 (6 bases). Germline-derived CDR1 and CDR2 are ENHRY and SYGVKD. The length of the CDR3 is 14 residues. The V gene lost 1 base and the J gene lost 4 bases, with 10 bases spanning the gap. The CDR3 region has the DNA TGTGCCATCAGTGAGTTTGTAGGGGGAGAGACCCAGTACTTC. This sequence encodes CAISEFVGGETQYF.

The V and J genes are TRBV25-1 and TRBJ2-2; perhaps TRBD2 as D (5 bases). CDR1 MGHDK and CDR2 SYGVNS come from the germline V gene. The V end lost 7 bases, the J end lost 0 bases, and 15 bases lay between the germline ends. The CDR3 is 16 amino acids. CDR3 nucleotides: TGTGCCAGCACCGAGGGTTGGAGAGCGAACACCGGGGAGCTGTTTTTT. Protein product: CASTEGWRANTGELFF.

This chain links TRBV7-2 with TRBJ2-4; TRBD1 aligns across 10 bases. This CDR3 region has 14 residues. V lost 6 bases and J lost 14; bases outside the gene matches: 13. Germline CDR1 reads SGHTA; CDR2 reads FQGNSA. CDR3 in amino acids: CASSPMTGGNSEYF. DNA of the CDR3: TGTGCCAGCAGTCCCATGACAGGGGGCAATTCCGAGTACTTC.

The chain joins TRBV15 to TRBJ1-5; no firm D call. The CDR3 spans 12 residues. Germline V gene sequence: CDR1 LNHNV, CDR2 YYDKDF (reference sequence). Trimming took 3 bases from V and 2 from J, leaving 2 bases between them. The CDR3: CATSRRNQPQHF. The DNA of the CDR3 is TGTGCCACCAGCAGGCGCAATCAGCCCCAGCATTTT.

This sequence joins TRBV5-1 and TRBJ2-7; TRBD2 agrees at 7 bases. V was pared by 1 base and J by 4 bases, with 5 bases of the junction left unmatched. Germline CDR1 SGHRS, CDR2 YFSETQ. The CDR3 consists of 14 residues. The CDR3 reads CASSLSGEGYEQYF. The CDR3 region has the DNA TGCGCCAGCAGCTTGTCGGGGGAGGGGTACGAGCAGTACTTC.

The genes are TRBV5-1 and TRBJ2-7, with 8 bases aligning to TRBD2. CDR1 is SGHRS and CDR2 is YFSETQ in the germline V gene. V lost 3 bases, J lost 4 bases, and 9 bases stayed unmatched. The CDR3 is made up of 15 amino acids. CDR3 loop: CASSSHRAGVYEQYF. CDR3 bases: TGCGCCAGCAGCTCCCATCGAGCGGGAGTGTACGAGCAGTACTTC.